This entry concerns a single T cell receptor beta chain. This CDR3 contains 14 residues. Trimming shortened V by 5 bases and J by 3 bases, and 14 bases separated the two germline ends. Germline CDR1 reads MNHEY; CDR2 reads SVGAGI. This sample is part of a study of blood T cell repertoires in COVID-19. Study overall: The United States, Italy and Spain provided the acute and convalescent COVID-19 samples. Sample material is recorded as cDNA or gDNA derived from T cells, B-cell-depleted T cells, or PBMCs.

Original analysis: Reference gene primers were amplified, and this amplification served to estimate nucleated cell counts. TCRdb keeps only in-frame clones here, not all; method: immunoSEQ multiplex PCR. V, J and clone size were drawn from that table, and D and trimming were deduced from the DNA. Found here are some 150,000 clones, around 80% of them singletons; the top ten hold 6.5% to 9%. The receptor was derived from a woman aged 50 to 60 in a cohort sampled during active or convalescent COVID-19. V and J are TRBV6-5 and TRBJ2-7; possible D gene TRBD2, 5 bases. Sequenced sample: peripheral blood. This CDR3 reads CASSKRGGVYEQYF. Here the CDR3 DNA reads TGTGCCAGCAGTAAACGGGGTGGGGTCTACGAGCAGTACTTC.